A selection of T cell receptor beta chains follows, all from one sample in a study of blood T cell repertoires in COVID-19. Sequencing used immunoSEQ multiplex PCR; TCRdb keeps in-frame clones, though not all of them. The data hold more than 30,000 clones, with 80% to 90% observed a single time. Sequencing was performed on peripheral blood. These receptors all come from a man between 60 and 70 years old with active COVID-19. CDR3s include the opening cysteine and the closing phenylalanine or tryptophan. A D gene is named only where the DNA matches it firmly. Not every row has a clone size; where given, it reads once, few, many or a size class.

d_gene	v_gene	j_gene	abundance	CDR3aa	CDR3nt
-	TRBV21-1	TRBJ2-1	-	CASSKDHSGRAETYNEQFF	TGTGCCAGCAGCAAAGATCATAGCGGGAGGGCCGAAACTTACAATGAGCAGTTCTTC
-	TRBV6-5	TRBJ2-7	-	CASSTGNSYEQYF	TGTGCCAGCAGCACAGGGAACTCCTACGAGCAGTACTTC
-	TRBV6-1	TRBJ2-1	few	CASSGSGSSSYNEQFF	TGTGCCAGCAGTGGGTCGGGATCAAGCTCCTACAATGAGCAGTTCTTC
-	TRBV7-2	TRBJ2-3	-	CASSSYRPDTDTQYF	TGTGCCAGCAGCTCCTACAGGCCCGACACAGATACGCAGTATTTT
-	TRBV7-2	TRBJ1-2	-	CASSFRERPNYGYTF	TGTGCCAGCAGCTTCCGGGAAAGACCTAACTATGGCTACACCTTC
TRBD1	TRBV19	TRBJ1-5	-	CASSTAGGRNQPQHF	TGTGCCAGTAGTACGGCAGGGGGCAGGAATCAGCCCCAGCATTTT
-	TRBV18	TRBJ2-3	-	CASSPKRKLSTDTQYF	TGTGCCAGCTCACCTAAGCGAAAACTAAGCACAGATACGCAGTATTTT
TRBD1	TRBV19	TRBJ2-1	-	CASKRDRGRDEQFF	TGTGCCAGTAAACGGGACAGGGGTAGGGATGAGCAGTTCTTC
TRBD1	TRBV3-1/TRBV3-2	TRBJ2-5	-	CASSQQTGPQETQYF	TGTGCCAGCAGCCAGCAGACAGGGCCCCAAGAGACCCAGTACTTC
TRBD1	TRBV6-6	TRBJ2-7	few	CASTYLRTGAYEQYF	TGTGCCAGCACCTACCTCCGGACAGGGGCCTACGAGCAGTACTTC
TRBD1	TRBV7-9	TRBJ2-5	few	CASTGDRGRFDETQYF	TGTGCCAGCACCGGGGACAGGGGGCGTTTTGATGAGACCCAGTACTTC
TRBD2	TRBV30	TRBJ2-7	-	CAWSTSGAYEQYF	TGTGCCTGGAGTACTAGCGGAGCCTACGAGCAGTACTTC
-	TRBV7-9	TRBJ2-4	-	CASSKLGKDNIQYF	TGTGCCAGCAGTAAACTCGGGAAGGATAACATTCAGTACTTC
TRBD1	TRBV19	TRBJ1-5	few	CATGQGKVGNQPQHF	TGTGCCACCGGACAGGGGAAGGTTGGCAATCAGCCCCAGCATTTT
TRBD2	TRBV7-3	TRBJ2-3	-	CASSHGLAGTDTQYF	TGTGCCAGCAGCCACGGACTAGCGGGAACAGATACGCAGTATTTT
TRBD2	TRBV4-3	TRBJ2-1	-	CASSQDRWTRKGNEQFF	TGCGCCAGCAGCCAAGATCGTTGGACTAGGAAAGGGAATGAGCAGTTCTTC
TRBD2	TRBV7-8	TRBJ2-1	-	CASSPKTSGISEFF	TGTGCCAGCAGCCCAAAGACTAGCGGGATATCGGAGTTCTTC
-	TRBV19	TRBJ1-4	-	CASSMGGTNEKLFF	TGTGCCAGTAGTATGGGAGGAACTAATGAAAAACTGTTTTTT
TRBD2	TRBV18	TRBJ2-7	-	CASSPRARGAYEQYF	TGTGCCAGCTCACCAAGGGCTCGGGGGGCCTACGAGCAGTACTTC
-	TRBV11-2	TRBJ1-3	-	CASSLGFPGIGNTIYF	TGTGCCAGCAGCTTAGGTTTCCCAGGGATCGGAAACACCATATATTTT
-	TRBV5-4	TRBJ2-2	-	CASSNQGPGELFF	TGTGCCAGCAGCAACCAGGGGCCCGGGGAGCTGTTTTTT
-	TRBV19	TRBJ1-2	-	CATMGLRGYTF	TGTGCCACTATGGGACTCAGGGGCTACACCTTC
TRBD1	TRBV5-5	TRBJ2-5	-	CASSQGTGQLKRGQRETQYF	TGTGCCAGCAGCCAGGGGACAGGGCAGTTGAAACGGGGTCAAAGGGAGACCCAGTACTTC
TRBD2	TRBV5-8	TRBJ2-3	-	CASSLARGGNSGADTQYF	TGTGCCAGCAGCTTGGCCCGGGGTGGTAATAGCGGGGCAGATACGCAGTATTTT
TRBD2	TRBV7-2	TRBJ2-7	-	CASTYPIAGGPYEQYF	TGTGCCAGCACCTACCCCATAGCGGGAGGCCCCTACGAGCAGTACTTC
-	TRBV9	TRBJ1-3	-	CASSVQGYSGNTIYF	TGTGCCAGCAGCGTCCAGGGTTACTCTGGAAACACCATATATTTT
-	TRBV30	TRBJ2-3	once	CAWTPGSTDTQYF	TGTGCCTGGACTCCAGGCAGCACAGATACGCAGTATTTT
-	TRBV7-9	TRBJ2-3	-	CASSLIRGGVGDTQYF	TGTGCCAGCAGCTTGATTCGCGGAGGGGTGGGGGATACGCAGTATTTT
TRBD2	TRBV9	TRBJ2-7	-	CASSPVGGARTYEQYF	TGTGCCAGCAGCCCCGTCGGGGGGGCGCGAACCTACGAGCAGTACTTC
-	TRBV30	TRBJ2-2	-	CAWSVGLHTGELFF	TGTGCCTGGAGTGTGGGACTCCACACCGGGGAGCTGTTTTTT
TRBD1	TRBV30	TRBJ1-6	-	CAWGREQGANSPLHF	TGTGCCTGGGGTCGAGAGCAGGGGGCTAATTCACCCCTCCACTTT
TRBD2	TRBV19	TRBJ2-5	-	CASSTGLAGGVETQYF	TGTGCCAGTAGTACAGGACTAGCGGGAGGGGTGGAGACCCAGTACTTC
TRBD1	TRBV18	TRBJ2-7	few	CASSPGTGSNEQYF	TGTGCCAGCTCACCCGGGACAGGTAGCAACGAGCAGTACTTC
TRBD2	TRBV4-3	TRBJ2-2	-	CASSRLRAGGPDTGELFF	TGCGCCAGCAGCCGCCTTAGAGCGGGAGGGCCAGACACCGGGGAGCTGTTTTTT
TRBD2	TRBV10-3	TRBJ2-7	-	CAIKLGLASSYEQYF	TGTGCCATCAAGCTGGGACTAGCTAGCTCCTACGAGCAGTACTTC
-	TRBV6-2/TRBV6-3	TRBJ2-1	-	CASSYPPDRGPYNEQFF	TGTGCCAGCAGTTACCCCCCTGACAGAGGTCCCTACAATGAGCAGTTCTTC
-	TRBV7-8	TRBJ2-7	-	CASSLGRRWSYEQYF	TGTGCCAGCAGCTTAGGGAGGCGTTGGTCCTACGAGCAGTACTTC
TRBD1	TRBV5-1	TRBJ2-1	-	CASTPGGGGYNEQFF	TGCGCCAGCACCCCAGGGGGTGGGGGTTACAATGAGCAGTTCTTC
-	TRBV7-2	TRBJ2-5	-	CASSLPQQTQYF	TGTGCCAGCAGCCTGCCACAACAGACCCAGTACTTC
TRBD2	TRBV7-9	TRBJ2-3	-	CASSSGLAGSTDTQYF	TGTGCCAGCAGTTCGGGACTAGCGGGAAGCACAGATACGCAGTATTTT
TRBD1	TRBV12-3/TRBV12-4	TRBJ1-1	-	CASSGQGIAEAFF	TGTGCCAGCAGCGGACAGGGGATAGCTGAAGCTTTCTTT
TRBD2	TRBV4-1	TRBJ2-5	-	CASSQVAGGFGEETQYF	TGCGCCAGCAGCCAAGTGGCGGGGGGATTTGGGGAAGAGACCCAGTACTTC
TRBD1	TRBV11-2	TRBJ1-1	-	CASSPGTGRSTEAFF	TGTGCCAGCAGCCCCGGGACAGGGAGGAGCACTGAAGCTTTCTTT
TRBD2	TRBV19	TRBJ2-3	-	CASSTLAGADTQYF	TGTGCCAGTAGTACCCTAGCGGGTGCAGATACGCAGTATTTT
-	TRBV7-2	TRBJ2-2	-	CASSLVGGGAGELFF	TGTGCCAGCAGCTTAGTTGGGGGCGGCGCCGGGGAGCTGTTTTTT
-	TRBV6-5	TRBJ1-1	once	CASNLGGAEAFF	TGTGCCAGCAACCTGGGAGGAGCTGAAGCTTTCTTT
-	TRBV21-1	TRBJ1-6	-	CASSKAGKGTGGNSPLHF	TGTGCCAGCAGCAAAGCAGGGAAAGGGACAGGGGGTAATTCACCCCTCCACTTT
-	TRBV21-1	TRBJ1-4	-	CASSKYWGLETTNEKLFF	TGTGCCAGCAGCAAATACTGGGGGCTGGAAACAACTAATGAAAAACTGTTTTTT
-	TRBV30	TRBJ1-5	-	CAWSGSLNQPQHF	TGTGCCTGGAGTGGGTCCCTAAATCAGCCCCAGCATTTT
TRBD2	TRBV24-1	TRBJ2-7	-	CATSEGGLSSEQYF	TGTGCCACCAGTGAGGGGGGACTATCGTCCGAGCAGTACTTC
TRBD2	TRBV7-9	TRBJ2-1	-	CASSLGLAGGRRNEQFF	TGTGCCAGCAGCCTGGGACTAGCGGGGGGCCGTCGAAATGAGCAGTTCTTC
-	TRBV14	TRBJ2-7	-	CASSQDQAWVYEQYF	TGTGCCAGCAGCCAAGATCAGGCGTGGGTATACGAGCAGTACTTC
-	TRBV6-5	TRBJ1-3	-	CASSFGPAGDTIYF	TGTGCCAGCAGTTTCGGACCTGCGGGAGACACCATATATTTT
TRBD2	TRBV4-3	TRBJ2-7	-	CASSLREGYEQYF	TGCGCCAGCAGCCTGCGGGAGGGCTACGAGCAGTACTTC
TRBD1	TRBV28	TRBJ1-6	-	CASSSGTGGFSPLHF	TGTGCCAGCAGTTCAGGGACAGGGGGTTTTTCACCCCTCCACTTT
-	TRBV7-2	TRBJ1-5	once	CASSPWGHSNQPQHF	TGTGCCAGCAGCCCCTGGGGCCATAGCAATCAGCCCCAGCATTTT
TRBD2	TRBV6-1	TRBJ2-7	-	CASSEVQSGRDIYEQYF	TGTGCCAGCAGTGAAGTACAAAGCGGGAGGGATATCTACGAGCAGTACTTC
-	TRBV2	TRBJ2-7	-	CASSWQYEQYF	TGTGCCAGCAGTTGGCAGTACGAGCAGTACTTC
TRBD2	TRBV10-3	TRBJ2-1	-	CAISGTSGGGGQFF	TGTGCCATCAGTGGGACTAGCGGAGGCGGAGGGCAGTTCTTC